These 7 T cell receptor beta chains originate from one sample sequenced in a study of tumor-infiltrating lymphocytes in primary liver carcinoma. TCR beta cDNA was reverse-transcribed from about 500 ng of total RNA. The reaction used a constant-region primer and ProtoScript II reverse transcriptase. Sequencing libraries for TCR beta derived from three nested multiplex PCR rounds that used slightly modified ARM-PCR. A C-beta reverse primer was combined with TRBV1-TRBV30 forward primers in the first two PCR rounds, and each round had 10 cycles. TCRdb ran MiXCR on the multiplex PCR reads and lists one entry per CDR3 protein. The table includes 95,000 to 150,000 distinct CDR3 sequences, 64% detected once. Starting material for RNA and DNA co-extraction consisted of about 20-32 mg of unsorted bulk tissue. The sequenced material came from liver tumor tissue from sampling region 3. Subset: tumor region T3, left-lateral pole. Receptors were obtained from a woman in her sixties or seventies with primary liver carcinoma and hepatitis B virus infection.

The CDR3, as DNA: TGTGCCGGGGGAGCCGGGACAGGGTTTGGCTACACCTTC. This gives the protein CAGGAGTGFGYTF. The chain links TRBV28 to TRBJ1-2; 9 bases are shared with TRBD1. Germline V gene data show CDR1 as MDHEN and CDR2 as SYDVKM. V trimming: 11 bases; J trimming: 7 bases; junction bases outside the gene matches: 11. The length of the CDR3 is 13 residues.

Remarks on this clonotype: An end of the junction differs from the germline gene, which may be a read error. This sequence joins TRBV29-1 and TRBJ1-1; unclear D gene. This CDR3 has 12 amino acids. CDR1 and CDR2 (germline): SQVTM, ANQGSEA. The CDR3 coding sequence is TGCAGCGGGACCATAGGCGACATTGAAGCTCTCTTT. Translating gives CSGTIGDIEALF. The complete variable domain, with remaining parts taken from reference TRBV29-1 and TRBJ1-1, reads SAVISQKPSRDICQRGTSLTIQCQVDSQVTMMFWYRQQPGQSLTLIATANQGSEATYESGFVIDKFPISRPNLTFSTLTVSNMSPEDSSIYLCSGTIGDIEALFGQGTRLTVV.

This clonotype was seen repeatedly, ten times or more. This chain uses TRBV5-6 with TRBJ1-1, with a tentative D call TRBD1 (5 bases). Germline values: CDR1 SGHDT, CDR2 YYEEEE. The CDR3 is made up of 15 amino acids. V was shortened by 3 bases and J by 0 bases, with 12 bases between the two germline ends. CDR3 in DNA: TGTGCCAGCAGCTCGGGACGGATGATGAACACTGAAGCTTTCTTT. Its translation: CASSSGRMMNTEAFF.

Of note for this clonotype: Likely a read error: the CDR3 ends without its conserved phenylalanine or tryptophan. CDR3 DNA: TGTGCAAGCAGCCTAATCGGCGTCTATGGCTACACCCTC. The encoded protein is CASSLIGVYGYTL. The chain joins TRBV28 to TRBJ1-2; D remains unclear. The CDR3 runs 13 residues. Per the germline V gene, CDR1 is MDHEN and CDR2 is SYDVKM.

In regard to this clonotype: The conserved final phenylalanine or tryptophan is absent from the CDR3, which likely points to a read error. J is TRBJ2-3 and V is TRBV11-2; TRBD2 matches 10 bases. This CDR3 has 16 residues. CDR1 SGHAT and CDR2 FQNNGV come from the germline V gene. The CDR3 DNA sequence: TGTGCCAGCAGCTCCGGGACTAGCGCCAAGCTAGATACACAGTATTAT. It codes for CASSSGTSAKLDTQYY.

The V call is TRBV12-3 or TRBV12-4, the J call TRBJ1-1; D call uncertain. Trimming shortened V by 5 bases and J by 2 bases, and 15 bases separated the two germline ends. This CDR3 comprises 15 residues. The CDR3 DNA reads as TGTGCCAGCAGTAGAACCAGGATAGGAAACACTGAAGCTTTCTTT. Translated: CASSRTRIGNTEAFF.

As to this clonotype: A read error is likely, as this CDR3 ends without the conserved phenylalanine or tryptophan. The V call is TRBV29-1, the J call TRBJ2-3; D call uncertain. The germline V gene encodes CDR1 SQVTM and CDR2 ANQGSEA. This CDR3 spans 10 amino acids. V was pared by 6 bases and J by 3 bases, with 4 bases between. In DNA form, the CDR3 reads TGCAGCGTCGATACAGATACGCAGTATTCT. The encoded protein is CSVDTDTQYS.